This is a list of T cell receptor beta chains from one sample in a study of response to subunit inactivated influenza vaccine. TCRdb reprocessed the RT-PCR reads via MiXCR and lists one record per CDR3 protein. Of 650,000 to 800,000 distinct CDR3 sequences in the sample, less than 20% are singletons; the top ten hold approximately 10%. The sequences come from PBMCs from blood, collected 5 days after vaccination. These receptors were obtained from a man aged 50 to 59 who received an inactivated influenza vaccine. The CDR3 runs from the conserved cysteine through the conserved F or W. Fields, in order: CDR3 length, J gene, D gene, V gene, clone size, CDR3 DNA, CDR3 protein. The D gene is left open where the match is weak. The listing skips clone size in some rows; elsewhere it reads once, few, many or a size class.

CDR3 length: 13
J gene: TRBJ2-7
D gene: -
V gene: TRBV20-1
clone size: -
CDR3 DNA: TGCAGTGCTAGTACCAGGGATCGGGACGAGCAGTACTTC
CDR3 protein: CSASTRDRDEQYF

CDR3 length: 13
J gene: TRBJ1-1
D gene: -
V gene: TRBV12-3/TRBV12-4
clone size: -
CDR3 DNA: TGTGCCAGCAGTTTAGGGCCGCACACTGAAGCTTTCTTT
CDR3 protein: CASSLGPHTEAFF

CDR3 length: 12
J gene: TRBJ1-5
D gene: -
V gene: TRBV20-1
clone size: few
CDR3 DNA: TGCAGTGTGGGGGCGTTGGGTCAGCCCCAGCATTTT
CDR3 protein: CSVGALGQPQHF

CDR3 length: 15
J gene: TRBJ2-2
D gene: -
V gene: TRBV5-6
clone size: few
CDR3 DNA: TGTGCCAGCAGCCCCTTGAAAAATCCACCCGGGGAGCTGTTTTTT
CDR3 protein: CASSPLKNPPGELFF

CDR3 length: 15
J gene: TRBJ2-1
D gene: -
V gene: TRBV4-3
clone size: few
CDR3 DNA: TGCGCCAGCAGCCAAGATGTCGGGAGCTACAATGAGCAGTTCTTC
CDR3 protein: CASSQDVGSYNEQFF

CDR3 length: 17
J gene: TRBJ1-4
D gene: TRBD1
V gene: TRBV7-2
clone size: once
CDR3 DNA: TGTGCCAGCAGCTTAGTGGGACAGGGGGCGCGGAACGAAAAACTGTTTTTT
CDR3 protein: CASSLVGQGARNEKLFF

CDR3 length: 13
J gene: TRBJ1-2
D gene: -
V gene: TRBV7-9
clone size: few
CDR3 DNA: TGTGCCAGCAGCCCTACAGAGAACTATGGCTACACCTTC
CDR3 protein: CASSPTENYGYTF

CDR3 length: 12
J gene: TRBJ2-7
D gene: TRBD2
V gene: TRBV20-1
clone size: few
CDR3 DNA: TGCAGTGCCGGCGGGAGTGCGATGGAGCAGTACTTC
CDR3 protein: CSAGGSAMEQYF

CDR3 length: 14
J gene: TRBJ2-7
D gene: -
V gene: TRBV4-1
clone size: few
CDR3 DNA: TGCGCCAGCAGCCAAGCAAATCAGGGATACGAGCAGTACTTC
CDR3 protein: CASSQANQGYEQYF

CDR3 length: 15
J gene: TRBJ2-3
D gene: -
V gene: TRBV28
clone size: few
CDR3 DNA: TGTGCCAGCGTTTCCTCCAGCAAATTCACAGATACGCAGTATTTT
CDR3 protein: CASVSSSKFTDTQYF

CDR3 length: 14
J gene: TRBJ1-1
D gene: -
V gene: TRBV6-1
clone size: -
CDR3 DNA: TGTGCCAGCAGTGAGTTTAGAGGCAACACTGAAGCTTTCTTT
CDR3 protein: CASSEFRGNTEAFF

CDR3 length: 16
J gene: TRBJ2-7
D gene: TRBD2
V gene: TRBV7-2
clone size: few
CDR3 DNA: TGTGCCAGCAGCCTAACTAGCGGGTTCGGCTCCTACGAGCAGTACTTC
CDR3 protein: CASSLTSGFGSYEQYF

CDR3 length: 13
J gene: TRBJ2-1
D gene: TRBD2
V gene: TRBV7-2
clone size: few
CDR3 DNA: TGTGCCAGCAGCTCGATTTCGGGGGGTGAGCAGTTCTTC
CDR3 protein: CASSSISGGEQFF

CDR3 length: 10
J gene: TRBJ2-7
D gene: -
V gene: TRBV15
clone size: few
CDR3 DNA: TGTGCCACCAGCAAAGAGATCGGGATCTTC
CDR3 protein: CATSKEIGIF

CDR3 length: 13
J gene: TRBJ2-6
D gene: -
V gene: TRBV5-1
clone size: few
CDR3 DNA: TGCGCCAGCAGCCTTGACACGGCCAACGTCCTGACTTTC
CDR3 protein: CASSLDTANVLTF

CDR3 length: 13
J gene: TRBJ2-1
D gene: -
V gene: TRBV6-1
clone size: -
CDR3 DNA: TGTGCCAGCAGCCTCCAGCTGGGGATTGAGCAGTTCTTC
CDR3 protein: CASSLQLGIEQFF

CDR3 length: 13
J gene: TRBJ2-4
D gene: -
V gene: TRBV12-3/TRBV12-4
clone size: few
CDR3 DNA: TGTGCCAGCAGTTTTCAAAGGGACTCTATTCAGTACTTC
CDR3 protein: CASSFQRDSIQYF

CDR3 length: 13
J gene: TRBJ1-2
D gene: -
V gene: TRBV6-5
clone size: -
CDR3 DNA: TGTGCCAGCAGTTACTCGACCAGGGCCGGCTACACCTTC
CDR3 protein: CASSYSTRAGYTF

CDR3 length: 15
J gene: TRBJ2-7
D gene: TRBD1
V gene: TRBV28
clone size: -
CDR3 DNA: TGTGCCAGCAGTTTCCCCGACAGGGGCTCCTACGAGCAGTACTTC
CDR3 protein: CASSFPDRGSYEQYF

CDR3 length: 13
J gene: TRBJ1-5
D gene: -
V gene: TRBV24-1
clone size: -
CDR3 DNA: TGTGCCACATCACACGGGGGCTTGAGGCCCCAGCATTTT
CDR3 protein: CATSHGGLRPQHF

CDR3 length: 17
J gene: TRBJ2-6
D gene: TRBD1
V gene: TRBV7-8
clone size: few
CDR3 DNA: TGTGCCAGCAGCCAAGGGACAGCGAGCTCTGGGGCCAACGTCCTGACTTTC
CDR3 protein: CASSQGTASSGANVLTF

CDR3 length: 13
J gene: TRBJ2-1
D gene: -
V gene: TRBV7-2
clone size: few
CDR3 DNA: TGTGCCAGCAGCTCAACCCGGGACAATGAGCAGTTCTTC
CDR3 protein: CASSSTRDNEQFF

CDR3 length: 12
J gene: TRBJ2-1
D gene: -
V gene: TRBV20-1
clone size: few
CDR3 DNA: TGCAGTGCTAGAGATGTAAGGGGAGGGCAGTTCTTC
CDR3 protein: CSARDVRGGQFF

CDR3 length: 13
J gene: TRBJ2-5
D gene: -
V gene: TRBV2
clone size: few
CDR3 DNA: TGTGCCAGCAGTGCGATGGGAAGAGAGACCCAGTACTTC
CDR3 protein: CASSAMGRETQYF

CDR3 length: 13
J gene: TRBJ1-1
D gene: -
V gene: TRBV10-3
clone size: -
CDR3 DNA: TGTGCCATCAGTCCGAGGGGGAACACTGAAGCTTTCTTT
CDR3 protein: CAISPRGNTEAFF

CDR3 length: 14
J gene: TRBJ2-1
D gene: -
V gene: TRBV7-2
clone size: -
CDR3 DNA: TGTGCCAGCAGCACCACTAGTTTCGGCAATGAGCAGTTCTTC
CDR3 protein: CASSTTSFGNEQFF

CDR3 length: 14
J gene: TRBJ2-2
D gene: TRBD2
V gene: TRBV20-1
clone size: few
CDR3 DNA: TGCAGTGCCTCACTAGCGGGAGGTACCGGGGAGCTGTTTTTT
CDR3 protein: CSASLAGGTGELFF

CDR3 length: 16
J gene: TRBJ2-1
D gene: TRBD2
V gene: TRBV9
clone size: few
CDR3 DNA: TGTGCCAGCAGCGTAGAGTCGGCGGGAGTGTTAAATGAGCAGTTCTTC
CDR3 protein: CASSVESAGVLNEQFF

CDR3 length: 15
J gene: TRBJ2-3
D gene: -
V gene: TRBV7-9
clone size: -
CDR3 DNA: TGTGCCAGCAGCCGGGATGGGTCGCGCACAGATACGCAGTATTTT
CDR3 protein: CASSRDGSRTDTQYF

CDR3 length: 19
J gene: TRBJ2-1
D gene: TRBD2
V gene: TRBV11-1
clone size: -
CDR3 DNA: TGTGCCAGCAGCCAGCCCCCCGGACTAGCGGGGGCCTGGTACAATGAGCAGTTCTTC
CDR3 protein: CASSQPPGLAGAWYNEQFF

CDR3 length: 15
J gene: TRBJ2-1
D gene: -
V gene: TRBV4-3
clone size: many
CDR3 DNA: TGCGCCAGCAGCCAAGATCTGGCGGCCTACAATGAGCAGTTCTTC
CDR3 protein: CASSQDLAAYNEQFF

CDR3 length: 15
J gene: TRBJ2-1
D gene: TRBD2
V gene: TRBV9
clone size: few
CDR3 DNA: TGTGCCAGCAGCGCCCATAGCGGGGGGGCCAATGAGCAGTTCTTC
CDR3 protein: CASSAHSGGANEQFF

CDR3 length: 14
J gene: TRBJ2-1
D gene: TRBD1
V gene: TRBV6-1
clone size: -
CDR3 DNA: TGTGCCACCGGCCGGGACAGCCACCACCGTGAGCAGTTCTTC
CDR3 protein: CATGRDSHHREQFF

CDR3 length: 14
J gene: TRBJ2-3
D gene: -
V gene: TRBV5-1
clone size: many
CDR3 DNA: TGCGCCAGCAGCCCCAGTGTAGGTGAAGATACGCAGTATTTT
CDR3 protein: CASSPSVGEDTQYF

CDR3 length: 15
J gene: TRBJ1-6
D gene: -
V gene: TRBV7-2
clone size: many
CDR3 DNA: TGTGCCAGCAGCTTAGTCTCAGCATATAATTCACCCCTCCACTTT
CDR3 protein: CASSLVSAYNSPLHF

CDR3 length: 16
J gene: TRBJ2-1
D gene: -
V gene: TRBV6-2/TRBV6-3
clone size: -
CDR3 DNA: TGTGCCAGCAGTTACATAGAGGGTAGGACCTACAATGAGCAGTTCTTC
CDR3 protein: CASSYIEGRTYNEQFF

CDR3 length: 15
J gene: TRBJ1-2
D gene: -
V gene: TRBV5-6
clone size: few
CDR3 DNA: TGTGCCAGCAGAATGGACAGCGGGTCTAACTATGGCTACACCTTC
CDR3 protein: CASRMDSGSNYGYTF

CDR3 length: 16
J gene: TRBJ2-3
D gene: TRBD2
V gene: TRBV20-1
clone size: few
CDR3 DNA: TGCAGTGCTAGCGCGGGGACTAGCGGGAGATCAGATACGCAGTATTTT
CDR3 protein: CSASAGTSGRSDTQYF

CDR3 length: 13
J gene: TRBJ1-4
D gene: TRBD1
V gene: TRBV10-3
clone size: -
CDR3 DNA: TGTGCCATAGGACAGGGCCCAAGCGAAAAACTGTTTTTT
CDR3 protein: CAIGQGPSEKLFF

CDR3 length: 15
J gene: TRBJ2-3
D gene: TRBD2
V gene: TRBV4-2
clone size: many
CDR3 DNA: TGTGCCACCCAACTCAGCGGGAGCCGGCTAGATACGCAGTATTTT
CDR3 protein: CATQLSGSRLDTQYF

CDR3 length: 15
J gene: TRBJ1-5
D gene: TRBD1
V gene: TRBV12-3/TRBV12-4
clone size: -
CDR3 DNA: TGTGCCAGCAGTCTACTCGGACAGGGCCTTCAGCCCCAGCATTTT
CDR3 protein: CASSLLGQGLQPQHF

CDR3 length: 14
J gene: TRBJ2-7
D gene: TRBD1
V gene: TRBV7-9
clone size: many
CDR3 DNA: TGTGCCAGCAGCTTATGGGACAGGGGTTACGAGCAGTACTTC
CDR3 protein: CASSLWDRGYEQYF

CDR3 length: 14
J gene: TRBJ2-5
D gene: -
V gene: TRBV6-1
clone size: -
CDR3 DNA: TGTGCCAGCAGTACGATTAGGACAGAAGAGACCCAGTACTTC
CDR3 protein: CASSTIRTEETQYF

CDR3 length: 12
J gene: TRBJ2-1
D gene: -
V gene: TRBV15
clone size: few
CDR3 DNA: TGTGCCACCAGCAGGGCCAAAAATGAGCAGTTCTTC
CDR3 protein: CATSRAKNEQFF

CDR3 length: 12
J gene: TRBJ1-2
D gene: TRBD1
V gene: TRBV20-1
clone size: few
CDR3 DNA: TGCAGTGTATGGGACAGTAACTATGGCTACACCTTC
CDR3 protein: CSVWDSNYGYTF

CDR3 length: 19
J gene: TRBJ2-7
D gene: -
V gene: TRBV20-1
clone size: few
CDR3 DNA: TGCAGTGCTCGCCCGACAGGGGGTAAAGGGCTAGCGGGAACCTACGAGCAGTACTTC
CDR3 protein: CSARPTGGKGLAGTYEQYF

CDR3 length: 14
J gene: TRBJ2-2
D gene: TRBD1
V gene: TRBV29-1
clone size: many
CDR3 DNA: TGCAGCGTTCGGCGGAGGACAGGCACCGGGGAGCTGTTTTTT
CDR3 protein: CSVRRRTGTGELFF

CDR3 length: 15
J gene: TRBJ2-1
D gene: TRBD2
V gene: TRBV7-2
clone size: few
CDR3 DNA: TGTGCCAGCAGCTTAGGGACTAGATCATACAATGAGCAGTTCTTC
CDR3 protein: CASSLGTRSYNEQFF

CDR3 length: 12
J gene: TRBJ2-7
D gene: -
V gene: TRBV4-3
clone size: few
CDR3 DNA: TGCGCCAGCAGCCAAGCGGGTCGCGAGCAGTACTTC
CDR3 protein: CASSQAGREQYF